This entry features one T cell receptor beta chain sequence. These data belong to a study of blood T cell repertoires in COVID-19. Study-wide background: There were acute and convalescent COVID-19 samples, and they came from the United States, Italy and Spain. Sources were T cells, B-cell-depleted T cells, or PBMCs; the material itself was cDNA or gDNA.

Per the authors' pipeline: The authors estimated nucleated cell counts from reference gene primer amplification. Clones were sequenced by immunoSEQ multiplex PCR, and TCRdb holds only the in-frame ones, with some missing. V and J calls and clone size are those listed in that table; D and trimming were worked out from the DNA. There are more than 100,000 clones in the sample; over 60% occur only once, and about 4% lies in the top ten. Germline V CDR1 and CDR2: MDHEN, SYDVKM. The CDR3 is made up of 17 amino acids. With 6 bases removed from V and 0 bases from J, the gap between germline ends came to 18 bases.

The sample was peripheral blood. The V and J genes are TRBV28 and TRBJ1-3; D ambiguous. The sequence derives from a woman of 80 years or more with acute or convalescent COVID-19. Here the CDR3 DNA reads TGTGCCAGCAGCATAAGAACGGGGAGTGACTCTGGAAACACCATATATTTT. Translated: CASSIRTGSDSGNTIYF.